This TCR beta chain derives from a study of blood T cell repertoires in COVID-19. Background on the study: Sources were T cells, B-cell-depleted T cells, or PBMCs; the material itself was cDNA or gDNA.

The CDR3 sequence is 13 residues long. V lost 5 bases, J lost 4 bases, and 4 bases stayed unmatched. Repertoires were generated with immunoSEQ multiplex PCR, while TCRdb's copy carries only in-frame clones and drops some. Of fewer than 500,000 clones in the sample, roughly 90% are singletons; the top ten hold more than 0.85%. The receptor was derived from a woman aged 25 to 39 with acute COVID-19. The chain combines TRBV12-3 or TRBV12-4 with TRBJ1-1, with TRBD1 matching 7 bases. Material: PBMCs or T cells enriched from blood (not recorded which). DNA of the CDR3: TGTGCCAGCAGTCGTACAGGGGTCACTGAAGCTTTCTTT. Its protein product is CASSRTGVTEAFF.